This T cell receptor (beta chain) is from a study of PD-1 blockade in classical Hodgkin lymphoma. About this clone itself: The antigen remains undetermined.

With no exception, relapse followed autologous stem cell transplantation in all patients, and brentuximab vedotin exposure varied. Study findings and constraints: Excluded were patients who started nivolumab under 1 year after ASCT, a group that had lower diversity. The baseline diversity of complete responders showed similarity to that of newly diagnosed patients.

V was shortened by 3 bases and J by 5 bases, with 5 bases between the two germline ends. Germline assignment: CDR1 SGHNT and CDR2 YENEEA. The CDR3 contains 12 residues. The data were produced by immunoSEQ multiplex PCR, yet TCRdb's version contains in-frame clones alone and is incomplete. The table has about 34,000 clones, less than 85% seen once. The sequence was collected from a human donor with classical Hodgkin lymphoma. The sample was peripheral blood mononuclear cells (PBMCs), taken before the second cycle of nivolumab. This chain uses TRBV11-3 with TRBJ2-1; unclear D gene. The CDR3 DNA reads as TGTGCCAGCAGCTTTAGCCACAATGAGCAGTTCTTC. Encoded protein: CASSFSHNEQFF.